Following are 10 T cell receptor beta chains from one sample sequenced in a study of control samples from healthy donors and cancer patients. This table comes from immunoSEQ multiplex PCR, and its TCRdb copy is limited to in-frame clones, with some not included. The sample records 100,000 to 150,000 clones, about 90% being singletons. Sequenced material: blood. These receptors were collected from a man aged 18 to 35 in good health.

The chain carries TRBV1 and TRBJ2-4; the tabulated D call, TRBD2, remains unverified against the DNA. TRBV1 is described as a pseudogene. This CDR3 contains 16 residues. Here the CDR3 reads CTSSPTAARPKNIQYF. The DNA for the CDR3 is TGCACCAGCAGCCCAACCGCGGCTAGGCCCAAAAACATTCAGTACTTC.

CDR3 in DNA: TGCGCCAGCAGCTTGGATCCATACAGGGGTGGACCCCTCCACTTT. Amino acids: CASSLDPYRGGPLHF. The rearrangement uses TRBV5-1 and TRBJ1-6; 7 bases match TRBD1. CDR3 size: 15 residues. Trimming cost V 0 bases and J 12 bases; bases outside gene matches: 9. Germline V CDR1 and CDR2: SGHRS, YFSETQ.

This rearrangement joins TRBV7-3 to TRBJ2-2; no clear D. The ends were cut back, 2 bases at V and 4 bases at J, with 5 bases in the middle. Germline assignment: CDR1 SGHTA and CDR2 FQGTGA. The CDR3 is made up of 13 amino acids. The CDR3 is CASSLSGTGELFF. CDR3 nucleotide sequence: TGTGCCAGCAGCTTATCGGGCACCGGGGAGCTGTTTTTT.

The chain carries TRBV19 and TRBJ2-1; D is possibly TRBD1 (5 bases). V was shortened by 6 bases and J by 0 bases, with 15 bases between the two germline ends. This CDR3 has 16 amino acids. Germline V gene sequence: CDR1 LNHDA, CDR2 SQIVND (reference sequence). CDR3 sequence reads: CASSSDSSSSYNEQFF. The DNA of the CDR3 is TGTGCCAGTAGCAGTGACAGCTCAAGCTCCTACAATGAGCAGTTCTTC.

The chain combines TRBV19 with TRBJ2-7, with 12 positions matching TRBD1. Germline V gene lookup returns CDR1 LNHDA and CDR2 SQIVND (reference sequence). The CDR3 length is 17 residues. Losses at the gene ends were 3 bases for V and 6 bases for J; bases not matched to a gene: 12. The chain's CDR3 is CASSMKFWDRGRSEQYF. CDR3 DNA: TGTGCCAGTAGTATGAAGTTTTGGGACAGGGGGCGTTCCGAGCAGTACTTC.

This chain joins TRBV2 and TRBJ1-3; D remains unclear. Trimming pared 10 bases from V and 3 bases from J, leaving 4 bases between. The CDR3 sequence is 10 residues long. The germline CDR1 and CDR2 sequences are SNHLY and FYNNEI. The CDR3 bases are TGTGCCACCATTGGAAACACCATATATTTT. Translated: CATIGNTIYF.

The V and J genes are TRBV11-2 and TRBJ2-7, with D possibly TRBD2 on 5 matching bases. The CDR3 consists of 15 residues. V shed 5 bases and J shed 2 bases, with 16 bases lying between them. Germline V gene sequence: CDR1 SGHAT, CDR2 FQNNGV. This CDR3 is CASSTPTILTYEQYF. In DNA form, the CDR3 reads TGTGCCAGCAGCACACCGACTATTTTGACCTACGAGCAGTACTTC.

V gene TRBV3-1 (or the pseudogene TRBV3-2) combines with J gene TRBJ1-5; D is unresolved. The CDR3 totals 15 residues. With 0 bases removed from V and 6 bases from J, the gap between germline ends came to 12 bases. CDR1 is LGHDT, CDR2 YNNKEL, per germline (reference sequence). The CDR3 is CASSQDTTPGQPQHF. The CDR3 region has the DNA TGTGCCAGCAGCCAAGATACAACACCCGGTCAGCCCCAGCATTTT.

The chain joins TRBV11-3 to TRBJ2-2; 7 positions agree with TRBD2. The CDR3 has 15 amino acids. CDR1 is SGHNT, CDR2 YENEEA, per germline. Trimming at V came to 5 bases and at J to 5 bases, leaving 8 bases not matched to a gene. CDR3 DNA sequence: TGTGCCAGCAGCCCCAGGGAGGGGAAGACCGGGGAGCTGTTTTTT. This encodes CASSPREGKTGELFF.

The rearrangement links TRBV6-1 to TRBJ2-7, with D perhaps matching TRBD1 or TRBD2 (6 bases each). Germline assignment: CDR1 MNHNS and CDR2 SASEGT. The CDR3 consists of 14 residues. V was pared by 2 bases and J by 6 bases, with 14 bases between. This CDR3 reads CASSENGGLSEQYF. The CDR3, as DNA: TGTGCCAGCAGTGAAAATGGGGGGCTGAGCGAGCAGTACTTC.